These T cell receptor beta chains were read from a single sample in a study of vaccination and CD4 T cells after COVID-19. MiXCR, run by TCRdb on the PCR reads, gives a single entry per CDR3 protein. The repertoire has 9,000 to 13,000 distinct CDR3 sequences, approximately 32% of them found once; the top ten carry 15% to 18%. These receptors have no known antigen. The specimen was CD4+ T cells from blood, cultured in vitro, collected after SARS-CoV-2 vaccination. The receptors originated from a human donor who had recovered from COVID-19. Both conserved end residues are part of each CDR3. D genes are given only for firm matches. Size is omitted from some rows. Given values are once, few, many or a class for expanded clones.

v_gene	abundance	j_gene	d_gene	CDR3aa	CDR3nt
TRBV27	once	TRBJ2-3	TRBD1	CASSGPDRGGTDTQYF	TGTGCCAGCTCAGGCCCGGACAGGGGGGGGACAGATACGCAGTATTTT
TRBV6-5	NA	TRBJ1-5	NA	CASSYRSGEHF	TGTGCCAGCAGTTACCGTTCGGGGGAGCATTTT
TRBV30	NA	TRBJ2-5	TRBD1	CAWRPQGAAETQYF	TGTGCCTGGAGGCCACAGGGGGCTGCAGAGACCCAGTACTTC
TRBV27	NA	TRBJ1-1	NA	CASSLSVLGNTEAFF	TGTGCCAGCAGTTTATCGGTGTTGGGGAACACTGAAGCTTTCTTT
TRBV20-1	few	TRBJ2-7	NA	CSAKTPTNAYEQYF	TGCAGTGCCAAGACGCCCACCAATGCCTACGAGCAGTACTTC
TRBV7-8	few	TRBJ2-7	NA	CASSLGGARNEQYF	TGTGCCAGCAGCTTAGGGGGGGCGAGAAACGAGCAGTACTTC
TRBV11-2	medium-sized	TRBJ2-7	NA	CASSFTFLYEQYF	TGTGCCAGCAGCTTCACCTTCCTCTACGAGCAGTACTTC
TRBV5-8	few	TRBJ1-2	NA	CASSRGGIYGYTF	TGTGCCAGCAGCCGGGGGGGCATCTATGGCTACACCTTC
TRBV10-3	NA	TRBJ1-2	TRBD1	CAIRGDRGPSAF	TGTGCCATCCGGGGGGACAGGGGGCCTTCGGCCTTC
TRBV29-1	NA	TRBJ1-1	TRBD1	CSAQGAPNTEAFF	TGCAGTGCACAGGGGGCCCCGAACACTGAAGCTTTCTTT
TRBV6-2/TRBV6-3	NA	TRBJ2-1	NA	CASSYSYRNEQFF	TGTGCCAGCAGTTACTCATACCGCAATGAGCAGTTCTTC
TRBV6-5	few	TRBJ2-1	TRBD2	CASSYSGLAGELF	TGTGCCAGCAGTTACTCCGGGCTAGCGGGAGAACTCTTC
TRBV20-1	few	TRBJ2-7	NA	CSASRRVNEQYF	TGCAGTGCTAGCCGTAGAGTGAACGAGCAGTACTTC
TRBV11-2	NA	TRBJ1-2	NA	CASARTTNVWGYTF	TGTGCCAGCGCCAGGACAACCAATGTTTGGGGCTACACCTTC
TRBV7-2	NA	TRBJ2-1	TRBD2	CASSLIGGRLAGYNEQFF	TGTGCCAGCAGCTTAATAGGGGGGAGACTAGCGGGATACAATGAGCAGTTCTTC
TRBV7-6	NA	TRBJ1-2	TRBD1	CASSLGPAGGVYGYTF	TGTGCCAGCAGCTTAGGTCCGGCAGGGGGGGTCTATGGCTACACCTTC
TRBV14	few	TRBJ1-1	NA	CASSLGATRLAFF	TGTGCCAGCAGCCTCGGGGCCACAAGGTTAGCTTTCTTT
TRBV20-1	NA	TRBJ1-2	TRBD1	CSARERTGEGYTF	TGCAGTGCTAGAGAAAGGACAGGGGAGGGCTACACCTTC
TRBV28	few	TRBJ2-7	NA	CASSLVGGYEQYF	TGTGCCAGCAGTTTAGTAGGAGGCTACGAGCAGTACTTC
TRBV28	NA	TRBJ2-7	NA	CASSPGGPAGSYEQYF	TGTGCCAGCAGTCCCGGGGGACCTGCAGGATCCTACGAGCAGTACTTC
TRBV24-1	NA	TRBJ2-3	TRBD1	CATSDPKNNRGQTDTQYF	TGTGCCACCAGTGATCCCAAAAACAACAGGGGGCAAACAGATACGCAGTATTTT
TRBV7-2	few	TRBJ2-3	NA	CASSPQGHGSLAASSADTQYF	TGTGCCAGCAGCCCCCAAGGCCATGGGTCCTTGGCGGCTAGCAGCGCAGATACGCAGTATTTT
TRBV18	once	TRBJ2-5	TRBD1	CASSPGTGGQETQYF	TGTGCCAGCTCACCCGGGACAGGGGGGCAAGAGACCCAGTACTTC
TRBV19	few	TRBJ2-1	TRBD2	CASRRLAGLNNEQFF	TGTGCCAGTAGGCGACTAGCGGGGTTAAACAATGAGCAGTTCTTC
TRBV15	few	TRBJ2-5	NA	CATKTQYF	TGTGCCACCAAGACCCAGTACTTC
TRBV19	few	TRBJ1-1	TRBD1	CASSPGTGTRNTEAFF	TGTGCCAGTAGTCCCGGGACAGGGACCAGGAACACTGAAGCTTTCTTT
TRBV30	NA	TRBJ1-1	NA	CAWSKELALNTEAFF	TGTGCCTGGAGTAAGGAGCTGGCACTGAACACTGAAGCTTTCTTT
TRBV7-9	few	TRBJ1-5	NA	CASSSGQRSNQPQHF	TGTGCCAGCAGCTCCGGACAGAGAAGCAATCAGCCCCAGCATTTT
TRBV6-5	NA	TRBJ2-1	NA	CASSYQYNEQFF	TGTGCCAGCAGTTACCAGTACAATGAGCAGTTCTTC
TRBV6-2/TRBV6-3	few	TRBJ1-2	NA	CASSYSSPGHYGYTF	TGTGCCAGCAGTTATTCGTCTCCGGGACACTATGGCTACACCTTC
TRBV20-1	few	TRBJ2-1	TRBD1	CSATNRGLRDNEQFF	TGCAGTGCGACCAACAGGGGGCTGAGGGACAATGAGCAGTTCTTC
TRBV19	few	TRBJ1-2	NA	CAAKGRGWYGYTF	TGTGCCGCTAAGGGGAGGGGCTGGTATGGCTACACCTTC
TRBV7-2	NA	TRBJ2-3	NA	CASSYSRADTQYF	TGTGCCAGCAGCTATAGCAGGGCAGATACGCAGTATTTT
TRBV30	NA	TRBJ2-7	TRBD1	CAWRRTGLSYEQYF	TGTGCCTGGAGGAGGACAGGCCTCTCCTACGAGCAGTACTTC
TRBV6-2/TRBV6-3	few	TRBJ2-2	NA	CASSLRLRGPGTGELFF	TGTGCCAGCAGTCTGCGGCTGCGGGGCCCGGGCACCGGGGAGCTGTTTTTT
TRBV19	NA	TRBJ2-7	NA	CASSKQGGNYEQYF	TGTGCCAGTAGTAAGCAGGGGGGAAACTACGAGCAGTACTTC
TRBV5-1	NA	TRBJ2-7	NA	CASSLVGAVWEQYF	TGCGCCAGCAGCTTGGTCGGGGCAGTGTGGGAGCAGTACTTC
TRBV4-1	NA	TRBJ2-7	NA	CASSQQGGYEQYF	TGCGCCAGCAGCCAACAGGGTGGTTACGAGCAGTACTTC
TRBV6-2/TRBV6-3	NA	TRBJ2-7	TRBD1	CASSKFRTGGNYEQYF	TGTGCCAGCAGCAAGTTTCGGACAGGGGGTAACTACGAGCAGTACTTC
TRBV20-1	NA	TRBJ1-3	NA	CSARTADGNTIYF	TGCAGTGCTAGAACGGCGGACGGAAACACCATATATTTT
TRBV28	NA	TRBJ1-5	NA	CASNWGYQPQHF	TGTGCCAGCAACTGGGGGTATCAGCCCCAGCATTTT
TRBV20-1	NA	TRBJ2-6	NA	CSARRLSGANVLTF	TGCAGTGCTAGACGCCTCTCTGGGGCCAACGTCCTGACTTTC
TRBV28	NA	TRBJ2-1	TRBD2	CAIVSSGGSSYNEQFF	TGTGCCATCGTAAGTAGCGGGGGGAGCTCCTACAATGAGCAGTTCTTC
TRBV20-1	NA	TRBJ1-4	NA	CSAGLGVLNEKLFF	TGCAGTGCTGGCCTCGGGGTTCTTAATGAAAAACTGTTTTTT
TRBV7-2	NA	TRBJ1-6	TRBD1	CASSPRTGGISPLHF	TGTGCCAGCAGCCCCCGGACAGGGGGGATTTCACCCCTCCACTTT
TRBV19	few	TRBJ2-3	NA	CASSIGGRRSDTQYF	TGTGCCAGTAGTATAGGGGGGAGGCGGTCAGATACGCAGTATTTT
TRBV7-9	NA	TRBJ2-1	TRBD2	CASKWREGSYNEQFF	TGTGCCAGCAAGTGGCGGGAGGGAAGCTACAATGAGCAGTTCTTC
TRBV7-8	few	TRBJ1-2	TRBD1	CASIRDRGRGEGYTF	TGTGCCAGCATCCGGGACAGGGGGCGCGGGGAGGGCTACACCTTC
TRBV11-1	few	TRBJ2-3	NA	CASSPRRQDPQYF	TGTGCCAGCAGCCCGCGACGGCAGGATCCCCAGTATTTT
TRBV12-3/TRBV12-4	NA	TRBJ2-7	NA	CASSLTATFHEQYF	TGTGCCAGCAGTTTGACCGCCACGTTCCACGAGCAGTACTTC
TRBV20-1	few	TRBJ1-5	NA	CSALQGASNQPQHF	TGCAGTGCATTACAGGGAGCGAGCAATCAGCCCCAGCATTTT
TRBV20-1	few	TRBJ2-5	NA	CSARRRRGETQYF	TGCAGTGCTAGACGAAGAAGGGGAGAGACCCAGTACTTC